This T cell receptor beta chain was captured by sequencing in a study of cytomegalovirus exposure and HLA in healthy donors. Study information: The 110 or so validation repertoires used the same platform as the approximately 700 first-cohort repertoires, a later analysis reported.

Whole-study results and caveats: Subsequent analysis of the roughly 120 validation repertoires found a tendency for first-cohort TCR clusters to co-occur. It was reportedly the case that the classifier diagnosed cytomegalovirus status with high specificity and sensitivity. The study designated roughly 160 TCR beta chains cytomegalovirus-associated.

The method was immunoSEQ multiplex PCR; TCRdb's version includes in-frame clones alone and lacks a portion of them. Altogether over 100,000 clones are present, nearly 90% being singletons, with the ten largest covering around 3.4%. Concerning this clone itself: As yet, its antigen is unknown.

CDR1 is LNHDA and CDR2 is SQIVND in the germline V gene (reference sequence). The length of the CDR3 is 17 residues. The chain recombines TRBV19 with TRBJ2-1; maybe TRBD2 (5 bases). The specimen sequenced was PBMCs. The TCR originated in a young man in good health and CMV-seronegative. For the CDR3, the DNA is TGTGCGTCCAGTATGGAGGTTGGAGTGTCCCGAGTGTGGGAGCAGTTCTTC. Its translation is CASSMEVGVSRVWEQFF.